This is a list of T cell receptor beta chains from one sample in a study of identical twins. MiXCR, run by TCRdb on the 5' RACE reads, gives a single entry per CDR3 protein. The table shows over 250,000 distinct CDR3 sequences, with 8.5% to 9.5% occurring only once. The data were also submitted as part of a second study, on yellow fever vaccine responses in identical twins.

The sequencing input was CD8+ T cells sorted from blood. These receptors were collected from a woman under 30 in good health. The CDR3 runs from the conserved cysteine through the conserved F or W. D genes are given only for firm matches. Some rows have no size entry. The others give once, few or many, or a class for an expanded clone.

V	J	D	size	CDR3	DNA
TRBV28	TRBJ2-7	-	many	CASSLGPPTTYEQYF	TGTGCCAGCAGTTTAGGTCCCCCCACAACCTACGAGCAGTACTTC
TRBV28	TRBJ2-7	TRBD1	many	CASNPLGTVYEQYF	TGTGCCAGCAACCCCTTGGGGACAGTTTACGAGCAGTACTTC
TRBV5-1	TRBJ1-1	-	many	CASDQGLGTEAFF	TGCGCCAGTGATCAGGGGCTAGGCACTGAAGCTTTCTTT
TRBV2	TRBJ2-1	TRBD2	many	CASSERGGSREQFF	TGTGCCAGCAGCGAACGCGGGGGGTCGCGGGAGCAGTTCTTC
TRBV5-6	TRBJ2-7	-	-	CASSSIAGGPSYEQYF	TGTGCCAGCAGCTCCATAGCCGGGGGGCCCTCCTACGAGCAGTACTTC
TRBV10-3	TRBJ2-5	TRBD1	few	CAHKYGTAQETQYF	TGTGCCCACAAATACGGGACAGCCCAAGAGACCCAGTACTTC
TRBV28	TRBJ1-6	-	-	CASRYPTSEGGSNSPLHF	TGTGCCAGCAGATACCCTACCTCCGAAGGGGGTAGTAATTCACCCCTCCACTTT
TRBV2	TRBJ1-3	-	many	CASSDTWRGRLGRDGNTIYF	TGTGCCAGCAGTGACACTTGGAGGGGACGGCTTGGAAGAGATGGGAACACCATATATTTT
TRBV19	TRBJ1-4	-	-	CASSTETLRTQRVKLFF	TGTGCCAGTAGTACCGAGACCCTCCGGACCCAGCGCGTAAAACTGTTTTTT
TRBV7-9	TRBJ2-3	-	many	CASSFEQDTQYF	TGTGCCAGCAGCTTCGAGCAAGATACGCAGTATTTT